The next 13 T cell receptor beta chains were all read from a single sample in a study of blood T cell repertoires in COVID-19. This table comes from immunoSEQ multiplex PCR, and its TCRdb copy is limited to in-frame clones, with some not included. The data show approximately 180,000 clones, approximately 81% seen once. Sequences were obtained from peripheral blood. The receptor set was obtained from a person aged 70 to 79 with COVID-19, enrolled during active disease.

This sequence joins TRBV10-3 and TRBJ1-5; D possibly corresponds to TRBD1 (6 bases). This CDR3 has 15 amino acids. Between the trimmed V and J ends, which lost 3 bases and 4 bases, there was a span of 13 bases. The germline gives CDR1 ENHRY, CDR2 SYGVKD. CDR3 sequence reads: CAISDSGQPNQPQHF. The CDR3 DNA reads as TGTGCCATCAGTGACTCTGGACAGCCTAATCAGCCCCAGCATTTT.

The V gene is TRBV7-2, the J gene TRBJ2-5; the D gene is possibly TRBD1 (6 bases). The ends were cut back, 3 bases at V and 0 bases at J, with 8 bases in the middle. Germline V gives CDR1 SGHTA, CDR2 FQGNSA. CDR3 length: 14 residues. CDR3 DNA sequence: TGTGCCAGCAGCTTTACAGGGTACCAAGAGACCCAGTACTTC. It codes for CASSFTGYQETQYF.

The rearrangement uses TRBV5-1 and TRBJ2-5, with D perhaps matching TRBD1 (6 bases). Germline V lookup: CDR1 SGHRS, CDR2 YFSETQ. There are 14 residues in the CDR3. Trimming stripped 4 bases from V and 5 bases from J, with 15 bases between. CDR3 bases: TGCGCCAGCAGCCTACAGGGTCGAAGGGAGACCCAGTACTTC. Its protein is CASSLQGRRETQYF.

The chain combines TRBV30 with TRBJ1-2, with 11 bases aligning to TRBD1. With V trimmed by 3 bases and J by 4 bases, 10 bases remained unmatched. CDR1 GTSNPN and CDR2 SVGIG come from the germline V gene (reference sequence). The CDR3 loop spans 16 amino acids. CDR3 region: CAWRPKGTGGVYGYTF. The CDR3 DNA sequence: TGTGCCTGGAGGCCTAAAGGGACAGGGGGAGTCTATGGCTACACCTTC.

The chain links TRBV6-4 to TRBJ2-6; D might be TRBD2 (7 bases). V lost 5 bases, J lost 0 bases, and 14 bases lay in between. The germline V gene encodes CDR1 MRHNA and CDR2 SNTAGT. This CDR3 comprises 17 residues. CDR3 bases: TGTGCCAGCAGTAAGCGGGACACCCACTCTGGGGCCAACGTCCTGACTTTC. Translated: CASSKRDTHSGANVLTF.

The CDR3 nucleotides are TGTGCCAGCAGCTTACTGGGGCGAAACTCCTACGAGCAGTACTTC. It translates to CASSLLGRNSYEQYF. The chain employs TRBV11-2 and TRBJ2-7; the D gene is possibly TRBD1 (5 bases). Trimming pared 2 bases from V and 0 bases from J, leaving 11 bases between. The V gene's germline CDR1 is SGHAT and CDR2 FQNNGV. The CDR3 is 15 residues long.

This clone was seen more than once but under ten times. The gene calls are TRBV18 and TRBJ1-4; no clear D. Trimming removed 1 base at V and 5 bases at J, with 8 bases between. The CDR3 covers 14 residues. Germline lookup yields CDR1 KGHSH and CDR2 LQKENI. CDR3 bases: TGTGCCAGCTCACCACGGTCCGCGAATGAAAAACTGTTTTTT. It specifies CASSPRSANEKLFF.

The chain has TRBV28 and TRBJ1-2; 9 positions match TRBD1. The CDR3 totals 13 residues. The junction had 7 bases not matched to a gene; V was cut back by 6 bases and J by 8 bases. CDR1 and CDR2 (germline): MDHEN, SYDVKM. CDR3 protein: CASRQQGAGGYTF. The DNA for the CDR3 is TGTGCCAGCAGGCAACAGGGGGCTGGGGGCTACACCTTC.

The gene calls are TRBV4-3 and TRBJ2-1; the match to TRBD2 covers 11 bases. The CDR3 consists of 16 residues. V shed 1 base, J shed 6 bases, and the junction held 5 bases outside the gene matches. The germline CDR1 and CDR2 sequences are LGHNA and YSLEER. CDR3 sequence: CASSQGLAGGLNEQFF. In nucleotides, the CDR3 is TGCGCCAGCAGCCAAGGTTTAGCGGGAGGGCTCAATGAGCAGTTCTTC.

The chain is built from TRBV28 and TRBJ1-5; no clear D. V shed 4 bases and J shed 8 bases, with 6 bases lying between them. The CDR3 length is 11 residues. In germline, CDR1 is MDHEN, CDR2 SYDVKM. The CDR3: CASSSVEPQHF. The CDR3 DNA is TGTGCCAGCAGTTCGGTTGAGCCCCAGCATTTT.

V is TRBV7-8 and J is TRBJ2-3; 8 nucleotides agree with TRBD1. Trimming took 5 bases from V and 6 from J; bases not matched to a gene: 10. Germline lookup yields CDR1 SGHVS and CDR2 FQNEAQ. The CDR3 is made up of 15 amino acids. The CDR3 region has the DNA TGTGCCAGCAGCCCTGGGGGGACAGGCCGGGATACGCAGTATTTT. It specifies CASSPGGTGRDTQYF.

The V and J genes are TRBV11-2 and TRBJ2-5; D may be TRBD2 (7 bases). V was clipped by 5 bases and J by 5 bases, with 15 bases between them. This CDR3 is 14 amino acids long. CDR1 is SGHAT, CDR2 FQNNGV, per germline. The CDR3 nucleotides read TGTGCCAGCAGCCCTACGGGGGGCTGGGAGACCCAGTACTTC. Translated: CASSPTGGWETQYF.

The CDR3 nucleotides read TGTGCCATCAGTGACTCTTCCACCGGGGAGCTGTTTTTT. Translating gives CAISDSSTGELFF. This chain uses TRBV10-3 with TRBJ2-2; D gene uncertain. CDR3 length equals 13 residues. Trimming removed 3 bases from V and 4 bases from J, with 6 bases in between. The germline V gene has CDR1 ENHRY and CDR2 SYGVKD.